The 5 T cell receptor beta chains listed next were all sequenced from one sample in a study of beta chain features in type 1 diabetes. These receptors lack a known antigen. Findings of the study overall: TCRB CDR3s from Type 1 diabetes patients were moderately but significantly shorter in all four CD4+ subsets.

The whole isolated RNA underwent reverse transcription, so sequencing captured expressed TCRB transcripts. TCRdb keeps only in-frame clones here, not all; method: immunoSEQ multiplex PCR. The sample lists around 310,000 clones, approximately 13% occurring once. Sequenced material: naive CD4+ T cells from blood. These receptors all come from a young woman with type 1 diabetes.

With regard to this clone: Other DNA sequences within the sample encode an identical CDR3. The chain combines TRBV30 with TRBJ1-1; a weak D match, TRBD1 (5 bases). Trimming left V 5 bases short and J 2 bases short, with 9 bases between. CDR3 size: 12 residues. Looked up from germline, CDR1 is GTSNPN and CDR2 is SVGIG (reference sequence). The CDR3 DNA reads TGTGCCTGGGGACATCTTAACACTGAAGCTTTCTTT. Translation gives CAWGHLNTEAFF.

This clone was recorded a few times. The chain recombines TRBV2 with TRBJ1-1; no definite D call. CDR3 length: 12 amino acids. CDR1 and CDR2 from the germline V gene are SNHLY and FYNNEI. Between the trimmed V and J ends, which lost 0 bases and 10 bases, there was a span of 9 bases. CDR3 loop: CASSEAGKGAFF. The CDR3 DNA reads as TGTGCCAGCAGTGAAGCGGGCAAAGGAGCTTTCTTT.

J is TRBJ1-4 and V is TRBV2; tentatively, D is TRBD1 (6 bases). CDR3 length: 15 residues. From germline, CDR1 is SNHLY and CDR2 FYNNEI. The V and J ends lost 4 bases and 5 bases respectively, with 14 bases between them. The CDR3 protein is CASSAPGAANEKLFF. In DNA form, the CDR3 reads TGTGCCAGCAGTGCGCCAGGGGCGGCGAATGAAAAACTGTTTTTT.

This clone has more than one count but fewer than ten. This rearrangement joins TRBV9 to TRBJ1-1; D uncertain. V was pared by 0 bases and J by 3 bases, with 9 bases between. Germline values: CDR1 SGDLS, CDR2 YYNGEE. This CDR3 spans 14 amino acids. DNA for the CDR3: TGTGCCAGCAGCGTAGCGGTGAGAGACACTGAAGCTTTCTTT. This gives the protein CASSVAVRDTEAFF.

The chain couples TRBV14 to TRBJ2-2; the D gene is possibly TRBD1 (5 bases). CDR3 length equals 15 residues. Per germline, CDR1 SGHDN and CDR2 FVKESK. Between the trimmed V and J ends, which lost 1 base and 5 bases, there was a span of 11 bases. The CDR3 DNA reads TGTGCCAGCAGCCAAGTTTGGCGACAGACCGGGGAGCTGTTTTTT. It is translated as CASSQVWRQTGELFF.